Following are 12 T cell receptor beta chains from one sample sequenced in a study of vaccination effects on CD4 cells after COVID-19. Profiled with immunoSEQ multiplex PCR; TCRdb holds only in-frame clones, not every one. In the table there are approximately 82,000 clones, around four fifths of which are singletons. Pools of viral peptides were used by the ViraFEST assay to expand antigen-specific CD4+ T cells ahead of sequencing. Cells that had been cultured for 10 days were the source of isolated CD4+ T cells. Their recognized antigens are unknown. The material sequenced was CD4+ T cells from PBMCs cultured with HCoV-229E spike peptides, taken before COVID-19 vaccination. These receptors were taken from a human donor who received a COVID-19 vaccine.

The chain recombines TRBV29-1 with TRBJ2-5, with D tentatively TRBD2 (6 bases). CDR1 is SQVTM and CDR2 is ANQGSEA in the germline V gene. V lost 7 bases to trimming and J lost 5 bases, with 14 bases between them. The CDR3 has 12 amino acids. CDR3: CSGGGVRETQYF. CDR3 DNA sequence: TGCAGCGGGGGCGGGGTGCGGGAGACCCAGTACTTC.

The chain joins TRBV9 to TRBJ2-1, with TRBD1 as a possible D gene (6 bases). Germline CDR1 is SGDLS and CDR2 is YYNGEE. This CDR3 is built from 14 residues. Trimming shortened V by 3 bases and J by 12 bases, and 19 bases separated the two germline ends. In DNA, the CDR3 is TGTGCCAGCAGCGAGGGCCGGGACACCGGAGGGCAGTTCTTC. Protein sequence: CASSEGRDTGGQFF.

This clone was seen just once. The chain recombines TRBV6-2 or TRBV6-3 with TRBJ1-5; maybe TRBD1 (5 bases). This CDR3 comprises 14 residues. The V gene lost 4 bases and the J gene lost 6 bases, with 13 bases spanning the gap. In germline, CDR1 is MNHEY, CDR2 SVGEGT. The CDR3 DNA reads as TGTGCCAGCAGTTCGGCGGGGGGATCTCAGCCCCAGCATTTT. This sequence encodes CASSSAGGSQPQHF.

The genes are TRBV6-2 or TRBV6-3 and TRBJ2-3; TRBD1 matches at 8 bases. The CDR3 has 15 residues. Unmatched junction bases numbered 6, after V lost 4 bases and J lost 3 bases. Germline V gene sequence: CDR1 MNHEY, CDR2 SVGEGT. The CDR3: CASSSWTGLTDTQYF. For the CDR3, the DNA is TGTGCCAGCAGTTCGTGGACAGGGCTGACAGATACGCAGTATTTT.

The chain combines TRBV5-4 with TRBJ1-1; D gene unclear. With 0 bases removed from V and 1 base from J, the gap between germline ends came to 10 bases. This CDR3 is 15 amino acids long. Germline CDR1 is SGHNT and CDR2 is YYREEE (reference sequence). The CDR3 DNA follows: TGTGCCAGCAGCTTGGGCACCCTACGGAACACTGAAGCTTTCTTT. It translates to CASSLGTLRNTEAFF.

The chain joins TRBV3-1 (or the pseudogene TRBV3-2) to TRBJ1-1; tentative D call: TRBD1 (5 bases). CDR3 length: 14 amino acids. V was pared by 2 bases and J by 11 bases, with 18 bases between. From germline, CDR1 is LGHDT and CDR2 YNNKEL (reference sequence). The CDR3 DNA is TGTGCCAGCAGCCAACAAGGGGCTTCCCCGTCGGCTTTCTTT. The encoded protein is CASSQQGASPSAFF.

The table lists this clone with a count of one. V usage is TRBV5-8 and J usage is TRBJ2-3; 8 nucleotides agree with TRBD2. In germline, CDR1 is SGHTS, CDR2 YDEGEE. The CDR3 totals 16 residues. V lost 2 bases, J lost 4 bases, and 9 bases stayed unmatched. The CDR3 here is CASSFLHGGASDTQYF. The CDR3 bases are TGTGCCAGCAGCTTCCTGCACGGGGGGGCATCAGATACGCAGTATTTT.

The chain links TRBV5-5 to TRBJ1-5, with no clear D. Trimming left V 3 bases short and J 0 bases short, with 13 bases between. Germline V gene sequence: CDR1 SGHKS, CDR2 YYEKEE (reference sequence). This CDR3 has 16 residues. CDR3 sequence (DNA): TGTGCCAGCAGCTCACCCGGGCAGCTTAGCAATCAGCCCCAGCATTTT. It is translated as CASSSPGQLSNQPQHF.

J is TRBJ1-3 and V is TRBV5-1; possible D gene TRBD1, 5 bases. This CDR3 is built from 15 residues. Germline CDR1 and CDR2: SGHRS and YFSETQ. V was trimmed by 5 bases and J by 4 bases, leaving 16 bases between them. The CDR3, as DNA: TGCGCCAGCAGGTTTTCGGACACAAACGGAAACACCATATATTTT. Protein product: CASRFSDTNGNTIYF.

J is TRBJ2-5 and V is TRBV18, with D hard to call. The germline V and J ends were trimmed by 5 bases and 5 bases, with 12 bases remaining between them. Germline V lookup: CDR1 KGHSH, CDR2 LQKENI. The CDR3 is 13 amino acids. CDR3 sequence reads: CASSTQLPETQYF. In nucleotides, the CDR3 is TGTGCCAGCTCAACGCAGCTTCCCGAGACCCAGTACTTC.

DNA for the CDR3: TGTGCCAGCAGCCGCTTTGGGAATGAGCAGTTCTTC. Translating it yields CASSRFGNEQFF. This chain joins TRBV5-4 and TRBJ2-1; D ambiguous. The V gene lost 4 bases and the J gene lost 7 bases, with 9 bases spanning the gap. The CDR3 totals 12 residues. CDR1 is SGHNT, CDR2 YYREEE, per germline (reference sequence).

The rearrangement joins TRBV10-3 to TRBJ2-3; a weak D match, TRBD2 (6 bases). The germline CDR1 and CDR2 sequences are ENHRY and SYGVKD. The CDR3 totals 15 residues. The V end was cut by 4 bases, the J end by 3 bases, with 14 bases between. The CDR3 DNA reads TGTGCCATCAGTGGTGGGGGGATCGGAACAGATACGCAGTATTTT. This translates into CAISGGGIGTDTQYF.